This T cell receptor beta chain was captured by sequencing in a study of blood T cell repertoires in COVID-19. Losses at the gene ends were 6 bases for V and 3 bases for J; bases not matched to a gene: 16. The CDR3 extends over 18 amino acids. Germline V gene lookup returns CDR1 SNHLY and CDR2 FYNNEI. How the authors handled the data: Amplification from reference gene primers served as the basis for estimated nucleated cell counts. Sequenced by immunoSEQ multiplex PCR; TCRdb stores in-frame clones only, minus some. From that table come the V and J calls and clone size; the DNA was used to work out D and trimming. The sample has some 450,000 clones, approximately 88% seen once. Seattle patient enrollment occurred during active infection, with longitudinal follow-up thereafter.

This sequence joins TRBV2 and TRBJ1-2; 10 nucleotides align to TRBD1. The source of this sequence is a woman between 50 and 59 years old with COVID-19, enrolled during active disease. Specimen: peripheral blood. For the CDR3, the DNA is TGTGCCAGCAGCCCCACCGGGACAGGGGAACTTATTGACTATGGCTACACCTTC. Protein product: CASSPTGTGELIDYGYTF.